This T cell receptor (beta chain) appears in the sequencing data of a study of T cell changes during pregnancy in multiple sclerosis. The method was immunoSEQ multiplex PCR; TCRdb's version includes in-frame clones alone and lacks a portion of them. The sample gives tens of thousands of clones, around 87% of which show up once; less than 6% is in the top ten. V was pared by 4 bases and J by 0 bases, with 10 bases between. CDR3 size: 15 residues. Germline values: CDR1 SGDLS, CDR2 YYNGEE. This receptor was taken from a human donor whose cells served as feeder cells for cultures in a pregnancy study. The specimen was peripheral blood from another person, used as feeder cells. This rearrangement joins TRBV9 to TRBJ1-4, with no clear D. CDR3 bases: TGTGCCAGCAGCCCCCGGAAGGCAACTAATGAAAAACTGTTTTTT. It translates to CASSPRKATNEKLFF.